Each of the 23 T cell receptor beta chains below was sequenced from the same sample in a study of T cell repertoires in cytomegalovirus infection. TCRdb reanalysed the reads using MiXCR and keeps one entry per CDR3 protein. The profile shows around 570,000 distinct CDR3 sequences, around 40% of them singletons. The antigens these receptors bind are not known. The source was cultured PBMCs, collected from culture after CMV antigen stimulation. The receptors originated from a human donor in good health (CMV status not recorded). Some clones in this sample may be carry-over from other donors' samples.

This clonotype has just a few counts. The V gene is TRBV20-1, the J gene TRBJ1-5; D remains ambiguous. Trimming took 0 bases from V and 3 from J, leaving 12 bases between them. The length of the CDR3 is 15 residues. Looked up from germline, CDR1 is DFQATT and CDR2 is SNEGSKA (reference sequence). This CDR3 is CSARERRAFNQPQHF. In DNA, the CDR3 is TGCAGTGCTAGAGAGAGACGGGCATTCAATCAGCCCCAGCATTTT.

DNA for the CDR3: TGTGCCAGCAGTTCCGCCCTCGCGTATACGCAGTATTTT. This encodes CASSSALAYTQYF. J is TRBJ2-3 and V is TRBV6-5, with D hard to call. The V gene's germline CDR1 is MNHEY and CDR2 SVGAGI. Trimming took off 4 bases at V and 7 bases at J, with 12 bases between the two ends. The CDR3 loop spans 13 amino acids.

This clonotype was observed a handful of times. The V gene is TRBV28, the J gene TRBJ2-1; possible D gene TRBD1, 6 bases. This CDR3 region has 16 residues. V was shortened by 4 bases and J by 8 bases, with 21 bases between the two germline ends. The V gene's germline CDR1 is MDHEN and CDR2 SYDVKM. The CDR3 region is CASSSPPGHGVDEQFF. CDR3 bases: TGTGCCAGCAGTTCCCCCCCGGGACACGGAGTCGATGAGCAGTTCTTC.

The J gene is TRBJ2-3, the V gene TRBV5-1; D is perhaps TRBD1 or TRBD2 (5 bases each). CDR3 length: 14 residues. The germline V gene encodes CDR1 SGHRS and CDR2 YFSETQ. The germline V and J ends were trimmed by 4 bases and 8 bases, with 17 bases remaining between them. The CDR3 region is CASSTSGSRGTQYF. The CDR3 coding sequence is TGCGCCAGCAGCACCAGCGGCTCTAGGGGTACGCAGTATTTT.

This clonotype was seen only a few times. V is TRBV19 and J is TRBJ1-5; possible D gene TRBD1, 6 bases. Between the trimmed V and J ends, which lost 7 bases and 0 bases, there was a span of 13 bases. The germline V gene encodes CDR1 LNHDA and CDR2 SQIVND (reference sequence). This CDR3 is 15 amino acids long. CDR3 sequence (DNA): TGTGCCAGTACGACAGGTGCACTTAGCAATCAGCCCCAGCATTTT. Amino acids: CASTTGALSNQPQHF.

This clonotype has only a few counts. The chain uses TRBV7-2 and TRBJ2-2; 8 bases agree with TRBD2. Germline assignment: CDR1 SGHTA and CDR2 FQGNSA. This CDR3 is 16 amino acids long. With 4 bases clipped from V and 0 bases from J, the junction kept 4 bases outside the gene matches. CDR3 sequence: CASSSGGAANTGELFF. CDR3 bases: TGTGCCAGCAGCTCCGGGGGGGCCGCGAACACCGGGGAGCTGTTTTTT.

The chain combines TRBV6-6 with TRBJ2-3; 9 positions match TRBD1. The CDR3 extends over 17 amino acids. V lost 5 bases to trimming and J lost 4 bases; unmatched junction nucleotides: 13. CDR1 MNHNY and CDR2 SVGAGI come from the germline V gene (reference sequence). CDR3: CASSLTPGQGSADTQYF. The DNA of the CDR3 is TGTGCCAGCAGTCTTACCCCGGGACAGGGTTCGGCAGATACGCAGTATTTT.

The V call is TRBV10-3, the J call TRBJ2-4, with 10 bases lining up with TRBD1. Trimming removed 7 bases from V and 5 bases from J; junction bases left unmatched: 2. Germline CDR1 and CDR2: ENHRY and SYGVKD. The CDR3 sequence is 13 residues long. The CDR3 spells CAINGTGENIQYF. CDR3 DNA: TGTGCCATCAACGGGACAGGGGAAAACATTCAGTACTTC.

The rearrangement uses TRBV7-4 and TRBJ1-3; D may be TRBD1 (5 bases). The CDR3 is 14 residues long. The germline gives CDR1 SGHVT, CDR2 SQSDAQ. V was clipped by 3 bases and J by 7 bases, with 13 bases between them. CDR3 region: CASSFGADGNTIYF. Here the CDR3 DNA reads TGTGCCAGCAGCTTCGGGGCCGACGGCAACACCATATATTTT.

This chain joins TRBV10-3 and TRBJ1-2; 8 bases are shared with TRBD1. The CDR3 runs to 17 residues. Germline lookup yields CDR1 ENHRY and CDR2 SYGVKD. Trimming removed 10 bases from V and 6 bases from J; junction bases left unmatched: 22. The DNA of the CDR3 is TGTGCCACCGCCTCTACCGGGACAGGAAAAAAATATGATGGCTACACCTTC. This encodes CATASTGTGKKYDGYTF.

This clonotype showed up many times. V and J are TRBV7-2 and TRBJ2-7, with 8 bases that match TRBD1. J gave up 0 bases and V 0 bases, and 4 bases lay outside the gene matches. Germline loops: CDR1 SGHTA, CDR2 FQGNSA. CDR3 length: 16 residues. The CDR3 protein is CASSLASGQASYEQYF. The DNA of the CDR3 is TGTGCCAGCAGCTTAGCGTCGGGACAGGCCTCCTACGAGCAGTACTTC.

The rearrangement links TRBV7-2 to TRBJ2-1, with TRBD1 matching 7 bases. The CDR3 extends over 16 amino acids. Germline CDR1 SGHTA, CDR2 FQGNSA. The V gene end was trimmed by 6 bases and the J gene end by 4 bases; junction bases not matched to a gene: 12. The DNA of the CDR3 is TGTGCCAGCAGGGTTGGACCCGGGACAGTATACAATGAGCAGTTCTTC. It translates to CASRVGPGTVYNEQFF.

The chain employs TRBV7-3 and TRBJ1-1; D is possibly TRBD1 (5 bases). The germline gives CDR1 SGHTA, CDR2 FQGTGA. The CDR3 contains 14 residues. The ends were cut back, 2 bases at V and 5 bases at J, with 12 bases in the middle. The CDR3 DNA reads TGTGCCAGCAGCTTACTATCGCACAGGACTGAAGCTTTCTTT. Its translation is CASSLLSHRTEAFF. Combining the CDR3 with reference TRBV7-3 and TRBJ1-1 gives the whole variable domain GAGVSQTPSNKVTEKGKYVELRCDPISGHTALYWYRQSLGQGPEFLIYFQGTGAADDSGLPNDRFFAVRPEGSVSTLKIQRTERGDSAVYLCASSLLSHRTEAFFGQGTRLTVV.

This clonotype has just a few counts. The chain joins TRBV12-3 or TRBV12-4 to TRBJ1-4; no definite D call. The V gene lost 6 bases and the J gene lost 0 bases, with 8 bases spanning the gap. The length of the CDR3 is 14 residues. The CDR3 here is CASRPGATNEKLFF. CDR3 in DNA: TGTGCCAGCAGACCGGGCGCAACTAATGAAAAACTGTTTTTT.

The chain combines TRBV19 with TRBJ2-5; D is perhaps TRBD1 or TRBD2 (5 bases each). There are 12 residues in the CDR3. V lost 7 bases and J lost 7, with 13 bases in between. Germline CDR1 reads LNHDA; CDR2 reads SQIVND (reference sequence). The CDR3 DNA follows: TGTGCCAGTAAGGGGAGCGGTAGGACCCAGTACTTC. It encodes CASKGSGRTQYF.

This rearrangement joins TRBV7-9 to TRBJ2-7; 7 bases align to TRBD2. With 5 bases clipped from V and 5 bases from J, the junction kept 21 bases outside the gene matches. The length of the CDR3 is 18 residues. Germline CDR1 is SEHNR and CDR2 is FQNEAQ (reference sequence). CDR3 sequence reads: CASSPRTRGFCREDEQYF. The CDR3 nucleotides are TGTGCCAGCAGCCCGCGGACTAGGGGTTTCTGCCGGGAGGACGAGCAGTACTTC.

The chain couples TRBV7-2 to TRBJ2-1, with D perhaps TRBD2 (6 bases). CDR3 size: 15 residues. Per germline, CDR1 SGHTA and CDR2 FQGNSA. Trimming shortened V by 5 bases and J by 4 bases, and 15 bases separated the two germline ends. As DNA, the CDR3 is TGTGCCAGCAGCAAACGACTAGTGGTGTACAATGAGCAGTTCTTC. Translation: CASSKRLVVYNEQFF.

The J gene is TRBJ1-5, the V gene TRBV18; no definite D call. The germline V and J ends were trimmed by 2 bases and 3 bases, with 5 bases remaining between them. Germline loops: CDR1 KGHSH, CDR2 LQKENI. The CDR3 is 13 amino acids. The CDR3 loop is CASSPVDNQPQHF. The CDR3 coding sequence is TGTGCCAGCTCACCAGTGGACAATCAGCCCCAGCATTTT.

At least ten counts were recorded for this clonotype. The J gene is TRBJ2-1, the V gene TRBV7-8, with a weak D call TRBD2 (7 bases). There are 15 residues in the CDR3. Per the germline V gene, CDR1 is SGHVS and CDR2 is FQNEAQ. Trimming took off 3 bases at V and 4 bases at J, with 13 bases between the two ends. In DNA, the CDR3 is TGTGCCAGCAGCTTGGGCGGGGGCCCATACAATGAGCAGTTCTTC. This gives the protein CASSLGGGPYNEQFF.

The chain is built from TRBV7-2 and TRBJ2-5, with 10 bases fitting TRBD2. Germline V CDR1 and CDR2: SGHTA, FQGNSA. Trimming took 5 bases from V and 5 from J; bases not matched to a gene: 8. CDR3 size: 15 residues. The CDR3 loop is CASSRQLAGRETQYF. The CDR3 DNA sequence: TGTGCCAGCAGCCGCCAACTAGCGGGAAGGGAGACCCAGTACTTC.

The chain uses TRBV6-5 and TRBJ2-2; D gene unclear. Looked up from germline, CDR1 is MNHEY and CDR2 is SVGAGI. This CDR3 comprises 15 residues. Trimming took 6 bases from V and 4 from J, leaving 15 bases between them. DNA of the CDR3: TGTGCCAGCAGGGGTCCGGGCGTTGGCACCGGGGAGCTGTTTTTT. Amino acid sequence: CASRGPGVGTGELFF.

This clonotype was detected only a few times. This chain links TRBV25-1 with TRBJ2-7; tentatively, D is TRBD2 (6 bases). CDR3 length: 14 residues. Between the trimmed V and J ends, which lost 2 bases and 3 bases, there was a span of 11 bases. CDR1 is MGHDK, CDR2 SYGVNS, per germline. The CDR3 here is CASSEGGTLYEQYF. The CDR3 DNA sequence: TGTGCCAGCAGTGAAGGGGGGACCCTCTACGAGCAGTACTTC.

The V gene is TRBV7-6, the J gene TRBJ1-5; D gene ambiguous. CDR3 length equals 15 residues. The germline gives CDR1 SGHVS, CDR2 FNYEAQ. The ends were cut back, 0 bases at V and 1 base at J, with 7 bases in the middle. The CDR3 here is CASSLAAASNQPQHF. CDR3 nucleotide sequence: TGTGCCAGCAGCTTAGCGGCGGCGAGCAATCAGCCCCAGCATTTT.